The TCR beta chain described here comes from a study of T cell responses to AZD1222 COVID-19 vaccine. About the research overall: Whether given at about 4 or about 12 weeks, second doses were pooled.

Trimming removed 6 bases at V and 6 bases at J, with 9 bases between. Per the germline V gene, CDR1 is WSHSY and CDR2 is SAAADI. The CDR3 is made up of 13 amino acids. TCRdb's table, derived via immunoSEQ multiplex PCR, lists solely in-frame clones and lacks some. The sample holds roughly 97,000 clones; 89% are singletons and the top ten take under 20%. Overall study findings and caveats: The study sampled repertoires only after the peak T cell response. In a largely white British group with more females than males, clonal diversity was possibly underestimated.

Regarding this clone: As yet, its antigen is unknown.

This clonotype was sampled from an adult in good health. The source material was peripheral blood, sampled on day 0 of AZD1222 vaccination. V gene TRBV10-2 combines with J gene TRBJ1-6; no definite D call. For the CDR3, the DNA is TGCGCCAGCAGAGGCCACATTAATTCACCCCTCCACTTT. As protein: CASRGHINSPLHF.